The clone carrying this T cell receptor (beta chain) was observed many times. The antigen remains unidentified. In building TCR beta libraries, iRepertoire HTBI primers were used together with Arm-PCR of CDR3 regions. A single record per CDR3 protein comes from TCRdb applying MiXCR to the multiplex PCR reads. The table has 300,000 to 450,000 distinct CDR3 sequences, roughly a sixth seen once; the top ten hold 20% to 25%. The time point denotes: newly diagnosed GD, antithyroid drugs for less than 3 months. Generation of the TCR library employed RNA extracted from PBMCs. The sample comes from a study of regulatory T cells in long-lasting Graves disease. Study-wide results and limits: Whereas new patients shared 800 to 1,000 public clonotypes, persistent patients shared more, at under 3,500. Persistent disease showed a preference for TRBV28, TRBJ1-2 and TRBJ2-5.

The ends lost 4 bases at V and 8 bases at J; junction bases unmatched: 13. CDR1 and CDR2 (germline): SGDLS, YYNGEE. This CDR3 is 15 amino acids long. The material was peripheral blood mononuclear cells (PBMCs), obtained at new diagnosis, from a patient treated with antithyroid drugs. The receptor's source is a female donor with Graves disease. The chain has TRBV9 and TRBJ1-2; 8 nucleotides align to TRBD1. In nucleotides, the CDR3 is TGTGCCAGCAGCATCCGGGACAGGCTATTTTTAGGCTACACCTTC. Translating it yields CASSIRDRLFLGYTF.